The subject of this entry is one T cell receptor (beta chain). This clone has a single count. No antigen is known for it. There are no base qualities to consult, and no much larger clone falls within one base. The data derive from a study of blood T cell repertoires in COVID-19 (TCRdb year 2020). Turning to the overall study: The collaborator samples originated in the United States, Italy and Spain and spanned the acute and convalescent phases of COVID-19. The prospective study material was composed of cDNA or gDNA derived from T cells, B-cell-depleted T cells, or PBMCs. The dataset comprised deeply sampled blood TCRbeta repertoires from subjects exposed to, actively infected with, or recovered from COVID-19. The repertoires were made available in a free public database intended to serve as a resource for research on the immune response to SARS-CoV-2. Samples were obtained from the ongoing ImmuneRACE study (first 160 participants) and from approximately 1,200 subjects provided by 6 global collaborators. The sample metadata nearly always contained a de-identified subject ID, COVID-19 status, age in years and sex. Where HLA class I and class II types were available, the types were taken from metadata supplied by the sample provider, not from assay-based typing. General findings and caveats noted by the study authors: The amount of clinical and demographic metadata varied by source and participant and was provided uncurated.

TCRbeta CDR3 regions were amplified from genomic DNA using the immunoSEQ Assay, a bias-controlled multiplex PCR. In the source study's methods: Within the assay, amplification of reference gene primers was used to estimate how many nucleated cells each sample contained. To quantify the absolute abundance of each unique TCRbeta CDR3 rearrangement, sequence reads were collapsed and filtered. For each sample, productive Simpson clonality was calculated as the square root of Simpson's diversity index over productive rearrangements. In TCRdb, the immuneACCESS table is reduced to in-frame sequences with V and J assigned. These tables do not hold every clone; where another copy was compared, an unresolved V gene accounts for under half, and the others remain unexplained. The DNA gave D and trimming, while V, J and clone size come from that table. The sample data list approximately 150,000 clones, and just under 80% of these were observed just once. In total, the top ten clones hold 1.9% of the sample.

Whole blood was collected in K2EDTA tubes by collaborating institutions according to the institutions' own protocols. For TCRbeta analysis, collaborator samples were shipped as frozen whole blood, as isolated PBMCs, or as DNA extracted from either sample type. From the cysteine up to the phenylalanine, the CDR3 has a length of 15 residues. CDR3 DNA only is kept here, 45 bases in frame from base 1. CDR1 and CDR2, looked up from the germline V gene, are MDHEN and SYDVKM. Trimming takes 5 bases off V and 7 bases off J; junction bases not matched to a gene: 5. The sequenced sample was peripheral blood. This receptor was taken from a woman aged 55-75 years with acute or convalescent COVID-19. The rearrangement joined TRBV28 to TRBJ2-1; 13 junctional bases match TRBD2. At the DNA level, the sequence is TGTGCCAGCAGTCAGACTAGCGGGAGGAATAATGAGCAGTTCTTC. This gives the protein CASSQTSGRNNEQFF.